This paragraph covers one T cell receptor beta chain sequence. Antigen unknown. These data come from a study of Ad26.COV2.S vaccination and SARS-CoV-2 variants. General study findings and limits: People who got the vaccine had more spike-specific TCR breadth than people who got placebo.

Treatment denoted: some 20 received Ad26.COV2.S at low or high dose, single or two shots; five or six received placebo; per-sample allocation not given. On day 63 after the first injection, vaccine and placebo recipients gave samples. The CDR3 consists of 18 residues. CDR1 SGHTA and CDR2 FQGNSA come from the germline V gene. The V end was cut by 0 bases, the J end by 7 bases, with 19 bases between. Libraries were prepared by immunoSEQ multiplex PCR; TCRdb keeps only in-frame clonotypes and omits some of them. The sample contains over 450,000 clones, 80% to 90% of which appear only once. This sequence originates from a person between 18 and 59 years old who received the Ad26.COV2.S COVID-19 vaccine or a placebo. This material consisted of peripheral blood, taken in a trial of Ad26.COV2.S vaccine versus placebo. The rearrangement joins TRBV7-2 to TRBJ1-6; weak D call: TRBD1 (5 bases). The CDR3 DNA follows: TGTGCCAGCAGCTTAGCGGGCGTGGGGCCGGTTGTGAATTCACCCCTCCACTTT. Translating gives CASSLAGVGPVVNSPLHF. The variable domain in full, with the rest retrieved from reference TRBV7-2 and TRBJ1-6, is GAGVSQSPSNKVTEKGKDVELRCDPISGHTALYWYRQSLGQGLEFLIYFQGNSAPDKSGLPSDRFSAERTGGSVSTLTIQRTQQEDSAVYLCASSLAGVGPVVNSPLHFGNGTRLTVT.